The entry below describes one T cell receptor (beta chain). Authors' data handling: Reference gene primer amplification gave estimated nucleated cell counts. Only in-frame clones appear in the TCRdb table, and some are missing; sequencing was by immunoSEQ multiplex PCR. That table supplies the V and J calls and clone size; D and trimming were determined from the DNA. The data contain 37,000 or so clones, around 80% of them singletons. The data stem from a study of blood T cell repertoires in COVID-19. Overall study: From the United States, Italy and Spain came samples of acute and convalescent COVID-19. Sample material is recorded as cDNA or gDNA derived from T cells, B-cell-depleted T cells, or PBMCs.

Losses at the gene ends were 3 bases for V and 2 bases for J; bases not matched to a gene: 0. The CDR3 contains 14 residues. From germline, CDR1 is SGHTA and CDR2 FQGNSA. The V call is TRBV7-2, the J call TRBJ2-7, with 11 bases lining up with TRBD1. This sequence was found in a man aged 55 to 70 with acute or convalescent COVID-19. The sample taken for sequencing was peripheral blood. As DNA, the CDR3 is TGTGCCAGCAGCTTGGGACAGGGGGCCTACGAGCAGTACTTC. Translation: CASSLGQGAYEQYF.